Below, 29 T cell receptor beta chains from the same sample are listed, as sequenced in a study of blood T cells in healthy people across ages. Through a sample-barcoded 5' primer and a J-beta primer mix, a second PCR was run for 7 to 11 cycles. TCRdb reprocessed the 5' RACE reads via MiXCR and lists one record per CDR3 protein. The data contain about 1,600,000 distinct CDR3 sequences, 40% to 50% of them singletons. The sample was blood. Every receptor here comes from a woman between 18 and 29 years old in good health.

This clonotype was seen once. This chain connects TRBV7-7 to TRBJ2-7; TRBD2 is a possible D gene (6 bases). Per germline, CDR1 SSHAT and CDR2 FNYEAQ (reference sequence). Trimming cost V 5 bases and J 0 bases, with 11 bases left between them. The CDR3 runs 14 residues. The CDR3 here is CASSRGLNSYEQYF. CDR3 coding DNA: TGTGCCAGCAGCCGGGGACTCAACTCCTACGAGCAGTACTTC.

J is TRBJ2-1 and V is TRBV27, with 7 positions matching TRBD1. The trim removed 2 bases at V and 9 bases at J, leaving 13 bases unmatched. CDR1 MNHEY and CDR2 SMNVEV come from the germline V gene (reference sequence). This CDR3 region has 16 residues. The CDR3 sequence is CASSLVWDSPAIEQFF. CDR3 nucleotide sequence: TGTGCCAGCAGTTTAGTCTGGGACAGCCCTGCTATTGAGCAGTTCTTC.

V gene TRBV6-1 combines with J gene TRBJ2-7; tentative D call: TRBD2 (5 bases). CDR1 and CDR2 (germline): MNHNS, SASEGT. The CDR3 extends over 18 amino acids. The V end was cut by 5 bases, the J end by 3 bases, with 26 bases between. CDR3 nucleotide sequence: TGTGCCAGCAGTCAAGGCGGACGGCTATTAGCGCAGTACTACGAGCAGTACTTC. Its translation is CASSQGGRLLAQYYEQYF.

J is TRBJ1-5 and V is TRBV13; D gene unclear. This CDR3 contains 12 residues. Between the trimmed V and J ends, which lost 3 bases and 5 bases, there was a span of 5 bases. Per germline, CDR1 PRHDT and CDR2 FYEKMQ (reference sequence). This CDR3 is CASSFQHQPQHF. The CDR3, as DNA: TGTGCCAGCAGCTTCCAGCATCAGCCCCAGCATTTT.

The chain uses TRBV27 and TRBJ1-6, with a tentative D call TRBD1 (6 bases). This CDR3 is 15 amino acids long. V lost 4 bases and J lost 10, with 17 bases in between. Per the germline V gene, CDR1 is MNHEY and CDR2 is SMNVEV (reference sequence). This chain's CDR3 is CASSSSQGRDSPLHF. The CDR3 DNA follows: TGTGCCAGCAGTTCCTCCCAGGGGCGGGACTCACCCCTCCACTTT.

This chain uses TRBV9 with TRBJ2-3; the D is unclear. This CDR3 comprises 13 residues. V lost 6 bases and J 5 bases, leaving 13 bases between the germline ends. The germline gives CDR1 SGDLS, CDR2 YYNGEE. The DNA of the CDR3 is TGTGCCAGCACACCGTACCCGAGAGATACGCAGTATTTT. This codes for CASTPYPRDTQYF.

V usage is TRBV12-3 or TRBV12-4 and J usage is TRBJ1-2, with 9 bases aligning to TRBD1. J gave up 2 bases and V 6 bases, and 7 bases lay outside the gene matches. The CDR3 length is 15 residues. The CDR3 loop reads CASRGYGQGNYGYTF. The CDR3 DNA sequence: TGTGCCAGCAGGGGATATGGACAGGGGAACTATGGCTACACCTTC.

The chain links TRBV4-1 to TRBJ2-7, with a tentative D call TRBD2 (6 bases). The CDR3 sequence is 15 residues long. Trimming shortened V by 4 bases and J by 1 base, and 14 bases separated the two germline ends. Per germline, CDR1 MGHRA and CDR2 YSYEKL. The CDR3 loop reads CASSRLTGESYEQYF. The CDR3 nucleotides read TGCGCCAGCAGCCGGCTAACGGGAGAATCCTACGAGCAGTACTTC.

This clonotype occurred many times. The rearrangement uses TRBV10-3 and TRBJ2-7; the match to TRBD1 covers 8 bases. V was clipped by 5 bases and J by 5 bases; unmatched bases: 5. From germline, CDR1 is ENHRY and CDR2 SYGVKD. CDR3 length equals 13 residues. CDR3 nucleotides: TGTGCCATCAGTTGGAAGGACAGGGACGAGCAGTACTTC. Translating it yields CAISWKDRDEQYF.

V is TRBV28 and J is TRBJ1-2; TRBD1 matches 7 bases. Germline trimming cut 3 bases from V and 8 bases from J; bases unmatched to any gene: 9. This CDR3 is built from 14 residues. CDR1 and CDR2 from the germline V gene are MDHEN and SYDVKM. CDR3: CASSFSGQLKGYTF. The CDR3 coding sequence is TGTGCCAGCAGTTTCTCGGGACAGCTTAAGGGCTACACCTTC.

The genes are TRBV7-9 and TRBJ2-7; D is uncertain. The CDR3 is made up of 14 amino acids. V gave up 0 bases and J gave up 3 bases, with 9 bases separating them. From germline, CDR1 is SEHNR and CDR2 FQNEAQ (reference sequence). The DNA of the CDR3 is TGTGCCAGCAGCTTAGCGCGCAAGAGCTACGAGCAGTACTTC. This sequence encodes CASSLARKSYEQYF.

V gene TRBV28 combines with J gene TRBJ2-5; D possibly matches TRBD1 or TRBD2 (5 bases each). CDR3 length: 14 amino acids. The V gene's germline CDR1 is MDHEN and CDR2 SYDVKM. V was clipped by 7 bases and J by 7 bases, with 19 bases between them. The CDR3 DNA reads TGTGCCAGCAACAAATGTGAGGGGTCGGGGACCCAGTACTTC. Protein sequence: CASNKCEGSGTQYF.

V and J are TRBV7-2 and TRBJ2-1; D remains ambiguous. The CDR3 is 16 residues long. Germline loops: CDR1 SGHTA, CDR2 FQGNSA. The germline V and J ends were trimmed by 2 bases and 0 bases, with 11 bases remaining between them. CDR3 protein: CASSLRPPDSYNEQFF. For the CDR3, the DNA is TGTGCCAGCAGCTTAAGACCCCCGGACTCCTACAATGAGCAGTTCTTC.

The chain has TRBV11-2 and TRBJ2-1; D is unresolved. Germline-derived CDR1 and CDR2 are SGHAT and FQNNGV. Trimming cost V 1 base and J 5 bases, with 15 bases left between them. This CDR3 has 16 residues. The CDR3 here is CASSLASRTGNNEQFF. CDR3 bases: TGTGCCAGCAGCTTAGCGTCCAGAACCGGCAACAATGAGCAGTTCTTC.

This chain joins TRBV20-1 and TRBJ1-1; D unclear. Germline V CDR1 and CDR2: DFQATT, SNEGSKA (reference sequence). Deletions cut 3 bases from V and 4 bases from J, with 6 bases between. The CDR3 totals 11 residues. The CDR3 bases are TGCAGTGCTAGTTCCGGCACTGAAGCTTTCTTT. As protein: CSASSGTEAFF.

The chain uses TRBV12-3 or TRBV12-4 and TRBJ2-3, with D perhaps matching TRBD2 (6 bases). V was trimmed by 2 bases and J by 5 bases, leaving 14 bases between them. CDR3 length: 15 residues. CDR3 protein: CASSLSTLGGDTQYF. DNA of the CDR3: TGTGCCAGCAGTTTATCGACTTTGGGGGGAGATACGCAGTATTTT.

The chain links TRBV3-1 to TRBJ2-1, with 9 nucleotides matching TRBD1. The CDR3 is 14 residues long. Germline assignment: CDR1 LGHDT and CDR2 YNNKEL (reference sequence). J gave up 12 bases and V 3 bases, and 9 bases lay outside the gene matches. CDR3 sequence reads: CASSHDRGGTGQFF. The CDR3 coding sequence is TGTGCCAGCAGCCACGACAGGGGGGGGACCGGGCAGTTCTTC.

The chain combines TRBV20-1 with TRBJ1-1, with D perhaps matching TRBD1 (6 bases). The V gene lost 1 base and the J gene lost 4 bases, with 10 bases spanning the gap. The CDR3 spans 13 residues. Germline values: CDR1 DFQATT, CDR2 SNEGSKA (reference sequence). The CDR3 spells CSARGWDTTEAFF. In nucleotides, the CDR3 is TGCAGTGCTAGAGGGTGGGACACCACTGAAGCTTTCTTT.

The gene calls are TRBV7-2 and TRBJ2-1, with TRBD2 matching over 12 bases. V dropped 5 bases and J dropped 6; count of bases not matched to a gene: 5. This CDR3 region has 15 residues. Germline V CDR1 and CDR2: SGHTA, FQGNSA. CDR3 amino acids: CASSPLAGGFNEQFF. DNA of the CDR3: TGTGCCAGCAGCCCTCTAGCGGGAGGGTTCAATGAGCAGTTCTTC.

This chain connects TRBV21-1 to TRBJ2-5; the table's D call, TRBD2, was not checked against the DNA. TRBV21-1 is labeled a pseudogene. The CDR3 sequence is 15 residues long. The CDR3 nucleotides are TGTGCCAGCAGCCCTGGAGGGCTAGCGGGGGCATTGCAGTACTTC. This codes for CASSPGGLAGALQYF.

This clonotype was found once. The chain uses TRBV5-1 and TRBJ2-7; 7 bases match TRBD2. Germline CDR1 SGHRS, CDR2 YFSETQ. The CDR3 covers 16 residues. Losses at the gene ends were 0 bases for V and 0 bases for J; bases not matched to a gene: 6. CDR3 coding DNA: TGCGCCAGCAGCTTGGCCCGGGGGGTGAGCTCCTACGAGCAGTACTTC. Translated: CASSLARGVSSYEQYF.

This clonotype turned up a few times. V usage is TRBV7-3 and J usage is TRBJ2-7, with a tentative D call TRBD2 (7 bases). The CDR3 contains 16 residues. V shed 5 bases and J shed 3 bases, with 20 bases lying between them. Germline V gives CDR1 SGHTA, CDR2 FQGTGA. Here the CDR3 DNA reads TGTGCCAGCAGCATGATCGGGGGGCTTGTTGGCTACGAGCAGTACTTC. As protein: CASSMIGGLVGYEQYF.

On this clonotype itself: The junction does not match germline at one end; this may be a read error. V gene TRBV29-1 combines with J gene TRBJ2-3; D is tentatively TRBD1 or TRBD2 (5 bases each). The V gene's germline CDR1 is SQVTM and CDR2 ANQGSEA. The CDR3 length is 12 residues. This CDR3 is CSVTGRTDTRYF. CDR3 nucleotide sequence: TGCAGCGTTACGGGACGCACAGATACGCGGTATTTT.

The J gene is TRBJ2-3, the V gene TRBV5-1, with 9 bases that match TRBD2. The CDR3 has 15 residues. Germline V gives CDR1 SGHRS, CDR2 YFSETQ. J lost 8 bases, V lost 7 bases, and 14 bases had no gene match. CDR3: CASRPPSGGTITQYF. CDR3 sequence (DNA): TGCGCCAGCCGCCCGCCCAGCGGGGGGACTATTACGCAGTATTTT.

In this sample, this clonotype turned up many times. Here the CDR3 DNA reads TGCGCCAGCAGCCAAATTGCAGGACAAGAGACCCAGTACTTC. It codes for CASSQIAGQETQYF. The genes are TRBV4-1 and TRBJ2-5; D is ambiguous. This CDR3 spans 14 amino acids. Germline V gives CDR1 MGHRA, CDR2 YSYEKL. Trimming stripped 2 bases from V and 2 bases from J, with 9 bases between.

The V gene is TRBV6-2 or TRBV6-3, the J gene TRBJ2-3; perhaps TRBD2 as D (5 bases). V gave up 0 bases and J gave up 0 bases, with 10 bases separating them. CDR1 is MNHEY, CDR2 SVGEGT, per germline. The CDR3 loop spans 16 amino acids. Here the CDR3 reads CASSYSGALSTDTQYF. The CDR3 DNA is TGTGCCAGCAGTTACTCGGGAGCCCTTAGCACAGATACGCAGTATTTT.

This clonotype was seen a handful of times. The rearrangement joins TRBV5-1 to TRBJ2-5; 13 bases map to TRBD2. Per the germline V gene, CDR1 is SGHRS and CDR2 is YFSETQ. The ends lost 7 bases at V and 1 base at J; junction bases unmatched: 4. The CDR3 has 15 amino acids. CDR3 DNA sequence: TGCGCCAGCCAGAGGACTAGCGGGAGCCAAGAGACCCAGTACTTC. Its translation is CASQRTSGSQETQYF.

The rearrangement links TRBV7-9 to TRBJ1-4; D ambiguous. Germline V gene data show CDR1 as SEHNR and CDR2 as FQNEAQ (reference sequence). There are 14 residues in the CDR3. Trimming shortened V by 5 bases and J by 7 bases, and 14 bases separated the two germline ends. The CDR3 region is CASSLATPREKLFF. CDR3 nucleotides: TGTGCCAGCAGCCTGGCGACTCCTCGTGAAAAACTGTTTTTT.

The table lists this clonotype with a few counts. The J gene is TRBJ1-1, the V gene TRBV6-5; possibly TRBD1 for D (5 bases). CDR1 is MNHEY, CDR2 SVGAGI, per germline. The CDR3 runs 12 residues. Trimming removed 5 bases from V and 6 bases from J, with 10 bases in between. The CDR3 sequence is CASSQGPAEAFF. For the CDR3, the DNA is TGTGCCAGCAGTCAGGGCCCTGCTGAAGCTTTCTTT.